Below are 15 T cell receptor beta chains sequenced from a single sample in a study of T-cell reconstitution after alpha-beta-depleted transplantation in children. Unique molecular identifiers were built into the TCRbeta library. TCRdb called the PCR reads again in MiXCR, with one record for every CDR3 protein. The table has some 240,000 distinct CDR3 sequences, roughly a tenth seen once; the top ten hold around 5%. The material sequenced was PBMCs from the stem cell graft donor, taken from the stem cell graft. These receptors all stem from a human donor who donated a stem cell graft to a child with SCID.

This clonotype was counted many times. The V gene is TRBV3-1, the J gene TRBJ2-7; no firm D call. Between the trimmed V and J ends, which lost 2 bases and 6 bases, there was a span of 8 bases. The V gene's germline CDR1 is LGHDT and CDR2 YNNKEL (reference sequence). The CDR3 spans 12 residues. The DNA of the CDR3 is TGTGCCAGCAGCCAACGGGCCACCGAGCAGTACTTC. This codes for CASSQRATEQYF.

At least ten counts were recorded for this clonotype. The chain links TRBV10-3 to TRBJ2-1; D might be TRBD2 (5 bases). CDR3 length equals 15 residues. The germline CDR1 and CDR2 sequences are ENHRY and SYGVKD. Trimming left V 0 bases short and J 0 bases short, with 6 bases between. The CDR3 region is CAISESGSSYNEQFF. Written as DNA, the CDR3 is TGTGCCATCAGTGAGTCAGGGAGCTCCTACAATGAGCAGTTCTTC.

The J gene is TRBJ2-7, the V gene TRBV20-1; no reliable D call. The germline V gene encodes CDR1 DFQATT and CDR2 SNEGSKA (reference sequence). Trimming took 0 bases from V and 3 from J, leaving 9 bases between them. The CDR3 totals 13 residues. The CDR3 loop reads CSARDVAGYEQYF. Here the CDR3 DNA reads TGCAGTGCTAGAGATGTGGCAGGCTACGAGCAGTACTTC.

This clonotype was seen many times. The rearrangement links TRBV7-2 to TRBJ2-3, with D possibly matching TRBD2 (5 bases). This CDR3 comprises 16 residues. The germline gives CDR1 SGHTA, CDR2 FQGNSA. V shed 3 bases and J shed 2 bases, with 15 bases lying between them. CDR3: CASSFLASSPTDTQYF. The CDR3 DNA is TGTGCCAGCAGCTTCCTGGCTAGCTCTCCCACAGATACGCAGTATTTT.

In the case of this clonotype: A single base separates this from a much larger clone, so it may be a read error. The chain is built from TRBV5-1 and TRBJ1-5; 8 positions match TRBD1. Germline V gives CDR1 SGHRS, CDR2 YFSETQ. V lost 3 bases, J lost 10 bases, and 15 bases stayed unmatched. The CDR3 runs 16 residues. In DNA form, the CDR3 reads TGCGCCAGCAGCTCAGAGGGACAGGAGTTCGGGCATCCCCAGCATTTT. This gives the protein CASSSEGQEFGHPQHF.

This clonotype was recorded many times. V and J are TRBV21-1 and TRBJ2-5; TRBD1 is the table's D call and was not checked against the DNA. TRBV21-1 is labeled a pseudogene. This CDR3 has 20 residues. This CDR3 reads CASSKAGDRASQYIAETQYF. The CDR3 nucleotides read TGTGCCAGCAGCAAAGCTGGAGACAGGGCCAGTCAATACATCGCAGAGACCCAGTACTTC.

This clonotype came up many times. This rearrangement joins TRBV3-1 to TRBJ2-5; 7 nucleotides align to TRBD1. The V and J ends lost 5 bases and 0 bases, in that order; junction bases with no gene match: 6. CDR3 length: 15 amino acids. Looked up from germline, CDR1 is LGHDT and CDR2 is YNNKEL (reference sequence). The CDR3 region is CASSSRTGYQETQYF. DNA for the CDR3: TGTGCCAGCAGCTCCCGGACAGGATACCAAGAGACCCAGTACTTC.

Regarding this clonotype: This may be a read error, as it is one base from a much larger clone. V is TRBV29-1 and J is TRBJ2-3; D remains unclear. The J call is in doubt because the DNA end fits TRBJ1-5 better. CDR3 size: 13 residues. Per germline, CDR1 SQVTM and CDR2 ANQGSEA. The CDR3 region has the DNA TGCAGCGTTGTGAAAGGGCGGGCAGATACGCAGCATTTT. This codes for CSVVKGRADTQHF.

This clonotype was detected many times. This chain uses TRBV25-1 with TRBJ1-6; D gene unclear. With 6 bases removed from V and 8 bases from J, the gap between germline ends came to 11 bases. The CDR3 sequence is 13 residues long. Per germline, CDR1 MGHDK and CDR2 SYGVNS. The chain's CDR3 is CASSAGDHSPLHF. For the CDR3, the DNA is TGTGCCAGCAGCGCAGGAGATCATTCACCCCTCCACTTT.

The table lists this clonotype with many counts. V and J are TRBV20-1 and TRBJ2-7, with TRBD1 matching 9 bases. The V gene's germline CDR1 is DFQATT and CDR2 SNEGSKA (reference sequence). This CDR3 region has 14 residues. After removal of 3 bases from V and 5 bases from J, the junction contained 8 bases not matched to a gene. CDR3 residues: CSASFPTGGDEQYF. DNA of the CDR3: TGCAGTGCTAGTTTTCCCACAGGGGGCGACGAGCAGTACTTC.

This clonotype has more than one count but fewer than ten. J is TRBJ2-7 and V is TRBV30, with D unclear. The V and J ends lost 0 bases and 4 bases respectively, with 7 bases between them. Germline V gene sequence: CDR1 GTSNPN, CDR2 SVGIG (reference sequence). This CDR3 is built from 12 residues. CDR3 residues: CAWSVSGYEQYF. For the CDR3, the DNA is TGTGCCTGGAGTGTGTCTGGTTACGAGCAGTACTTC.

Many counts were recorded for this clonotype. This sequence joins TRBV14 and TRBJ1-1; 11 bases align to TRBD1. This CDR3 region has 20 residues. The junction had 12 bases not matched to a gene; V was cut back by 0 bases and J by 0 bases. Germline CDR1 is SGHDN and CDR2 is FVKESK. CDR3 DNA sequence: TGTGCCAGCAGCCAAGAAGCCCCCTTGGGACAGGGGGACCTGAACACTGAAGCTTTCTTT. Its translation: CASSQEAPLGQGDLNTEAFF.

The sample holds many counts of this clonotype. This chain links TRBV6-1 with TRBJ1-6; maybe TRBD1 (6 bases). The germline gives CDR1 MNHNS, CDR2 SASEGT. The CDR3 consists of 15 residues. Between the trimmed V and J ends, which lost 1 base and 7 bases, there was a span of 11 bases. CDR3 loop: CASSEVDRTNSPLHF. CDR3 DNA sequence: TGTGCCAGCAGTGAAGTTGACAGGACAAATTCACCCCTCCACTTT.

This clonotype appeared many times. CDR3 nucleotides: TGTGCCAGCGGCCCGACAGGGGGAAAAGAAAAACTGTTTTTT. It is translated as CASGPTGGKEKLFF. This chain uses TRBV6-5 with TRBJ1-4; TRBD1 agrees at 9 bases. The germline CDR1 and CDR2 sequences are MNHEY and SVGAGI. The CDR3 consists of 14 residues. After removal of 8 bases from V and 8 bases from J, the junction contained 9 bases not matched to a gene.

This clonotype was observed at least ten times. The genes are TRBV5-1 and TRBJ2-2, with 8 positions matching TRBD1. V lost 4 bases and J lost 0; bases outside the gene matches: 8. Germline V gives CDR1 SGHRS, CDR2 YFSETQ. The CDR3 is made up of 17 amino acids. CDR3 loop: CASSETTGGTNTGELFF. The CDR3 nucleotides read TGCGCCAGCAGCGAAACTACAGGGGGGACGAACACCGGGGAGCTGTTTTTT. The entire variable domain, with the rest obtained from reference TRBV5-1 and TRBJ2-2, is as follows: KAGVTQTPRYLIKTRGQQVTLSCSPISGHRSVSWYQQTPGQGLQFLFEYFSETQRNKGNFPGRFSGRQFSNSRSEMNVSTLELGDSALYLCASSETTGGTNTGELFFGEGSRLTVL.